These 25 T cell receptor beta chains came from one sample sequenced in a study of T cells in Graves' hyperthyroidism and ophthalmopathy. RNA transcripts served as the template for amplifying TCR beta CDR3 regions. HTBI primers were used for first-round RT-PCR of the TCR CDR3. TCRdb re-derived calls from the multiplex PCR reads in MiXCR, one entry per CDR3 protein. The table has about 340,000 distinct CDR3 sequences, 21% seen once. The sequencing input was blood. All receptors come from a woman aged 45-65 years with Graves' hyperthyroidism.

This clonotype was seen a handful of times. CDR3 sequence reads: CASSLGGFQGVRSYEQYF. In DNA form, the CDR3 reads TGTGCCAGCAGCTTAGGGGGCTTTCAGGGTGTGCGGTCCTACGAGCAGTACTTC. The chain is built from TRBV7-8 and TRBJ2-7; D is perhaps TRBD1 (5 bases). The V end lost 1 base, the J end lost 1 base, and 20 bases lay between the germline ends. The CDR3 has 18 amino acids. Germline CDR1 is SGHVS and CDR2 is FQNEAQ.

This clonotype was counted ten times or more. CDR3 in DNA: TGCAGTGCTAGAGAGGGAGGGGCCTCGGCACCCCTCCACTTT. It codes for CSAREGGASAPLHF. This chain links TRBV20-1 with TRBJ1-6, with D perhaps matching TRBD1 (5 bases). With 0 bases removed from V and 11 bases from J, the gap between germline ends came to 14 bases. The CDR3 runs to 14 residues. The germline gives CDR1 DFQATT, CDR2 SNEGSKA (reference sequence).

This clonotype showed up many times. The gene calls are TRBV20-1 and TRBJ1-6; weak D call: TRBD1 (5 bases). Germline CDR1 reads DFQATT; CDR2 reads SNEGSKA (reference sequence). V was cut by 0 bases and J by 5 bases, with 8 bases left in between. The CDR3 loop spans 14 amino acids. CDR3 amino acids: CSAREGRNNSPLHF. In DNA form, the CDR3 reads TGCAGTGCTAGAGAGGGACGGAATAATTCACCCCTCCACTTT.

This clonotype occurred many times. This chain joins TRBV27 and TRBJ2-3, with TRBD2 matching 11 bases. This CDR3 contains 15 residues. From germline, CDR1 is MNHEY and CDR2 SMNVEV (reference sequence). Trimming took 6 bases from V and 2 from J; bases not matched to a gene: 4. The chain's CDR3 is CASSLTSGNTDTQYF. CDR3 DNA: TGTGCCAGCAGCCTGACTAGCGGGAACACAGATACGCAGTATTTT.

This clonotype was seen many times. The J gene is TRBJ1-1, the V gene TRBV5-5; 7 nucleotides agree with TRBD1. CDR1 and CDR2 (germline): SGHKS, YYEKEE (reference sequence). The CDR3 runs to 15 residues. V dropped 3 bases and J dropped 1; count of bases not matched to a gene: 6. The CDR3 reads CASSYPGQRNTEAFF. The CDR3 nucleotides are TGTGCCAGCAGCTACCCGGGACAGAGGAACACTGAAGCTTTCTTT.

CDR3 region: CASPPGTVGKLFF. The CDR3, as DNA: TGTGCCAGTCCCCCCGGGACAGTGGGAAAACTGTTTTTT. The chain employs TRBV6-1 and TRBJ1-4; TRBD1 aligns across 7 bases. Germline CDR1 is MNHNS and CDR2 is SASEGT. This CDR3 is 13 amino acids long. After removal of 9 bases from V and 10 bases from J, the junction contained 11 bases not matched to a gene.

This clonotype was recorded at least ten times. This chain links TRBV18 with TRBJ2-3; TRBD2 matches 8 bases. Per germline, CDR1 KGHSH and CDR2 LQKENI. V dropped 6 bases and J dropped 0; count of bases not matched to a gene: 5. The length of the CDR3 is 15 residues. The CDR3 DNA reads as TGTGCCAGCTCTAACCCGGGAGGGAGCACAGATACGCAGTATTTT. Encoded protein: CASSNPGGSTDTQYF.

This clonotype turned up a few times. The chain carries TRBV5-1 and TRBJ2-7; D is perhaps TRBD2 (5 bases). Trimming cost V 7 bases and J 0 bases, with 14 bases left between them. The germline V gene encodes CDR1 SGHRS and CDR2 YFSETQ. The CDR3 totals 14 residues. Written as DNA, the CDR3 is TGCGCCAGCGGCGAGGGCCTTAGCTCCTACGAGCAGTACTTC. It codes for CASGEGLSSYEQYF. The full variable domain, completed using reference TRBV5-1 and TRBJ2-7, is KAGVTQTPRYLIKTRGQQVTLSCSPISGHRSVSWYQQTPGQGLQFLFEYFSETQRNKGNFPGRFSGRQFSNSRSEMNVSTLELGDSALYLCASGEGLSSYEQYFGPGTRLTVT.

This clonotype was seen repeatedly, ten times or more. V and J are TRBV6-1 and TRBJ1-1; D perhaps matches TRBD1 (5 bases). Germline values: CDR1 MNHNS, CDR2 SASEGT. V was shortened by 6 bases and J by 0 bases, with 14 bases between the two germline ends. The CDR3 sequence is 15 residues long. As DNA, the CDR3 is TGTGCCAGCAGGCTCGCAGGGAACATGAACACTGAAGCTTTCTTT. Translation: CASRLAGNMNTEAFF.

The chain joins TRBV6-2 or TRBV6-3 to TRBJ2-3, with 11 bases identical to TRBD2. CDR1 is MNHEY, CDR2 SVGEGT, per germline. CDR3 length equals 12 residues. Losses at the gene ends were 6 bases for V and 8 bases for J; bases not matched to a gene: 1. CDR3 coding DNA: TGTGCCAGCAGGGGGACTAGCGGTACGCAGTATTTT. Translation: CASRGTSGTQYF.

This chain uses TRBV6-2 or TRBV6-3 with TRBJ2-7; the D is unclear. The CDR3 has 17 residues. The V gene's germline CDR1 is MNHEY and CDR2 SVGEGT. V was trimmed by 0 bases and J by 1 base, leaving 16 bases between them. CDR3 bases: TGTGCCAGCAGTTACTCGATCGCAGGCGTCAAATCCTACGAGCAGTACTTC. Translating it yields CASSYSIAGVKSYEQYF.

At least ten counts were recorded for this clonotype. The chain couples TRBV10-3 to TRBJ1-1, with a tentative D call TRBD1 (6 bases). Germline V CDR1 and CDR2: ENHRY, SYGVKD. Trimming shortened V by 0 bases and J by 5 bases, and 16 bases separated the two germline ends. The CDR3 covers 16 residues. CDR3 coding DNA: TGTGCCATCAGTGAGTCCCGGGGGCCCCGAGGGACTGAAGCTTTCTTT. Translation: CAISESRGPRGTEAFF.

This clonotype was seen many times. The chain carries TRBV11-2 and TRBJ1-2, with D possibly matching TRBD1 (5 bases). With 5 bases removed from V and 8 bases from J, the gap between germline ends came to 12 bases. Germline-derived CDR1 and CDR2 are SGHAT and FQNNGV. This CDR3 is 12 amino acids long. The CDR3 loop reads CASSRQGRGYTF. DNA for the CDR3: TGTGCCAGCAGCCGTCAGGGTAGGGGCTACACCTTC.

This clonotype has ten or more counts. The chain is built from TRBV13 and TRBJ2-7; D not certain. V gave up 2 bases and J gave up 2 bases, with 13 bases separating them. The CDR3 extends over 15 amino acids. Germline V gene lookup returns CDR1 PRHDT and CDR2 FYEKMQ (reference sequence). CDR3 region: CASSLYQAPTYEQYF. CDR3 bases: TGTGCCAGCAGCTTATACCAGGCCCCTACCTACGAGCAGTACTTC.

Concerning this clonotype: One base away lies a much larger clone, so this may be a sequencing read error. The chain combines TRBV7-9 with TRBJ1-1; D ambiguous. The CDR3 length is 13 residues. Germline values: CDR1 SEHNR, CDR2 FQNEAQ (reference sequence). The CDR3 sequence: CASSLIRNTEASF. The CDR3 nucleotides read TGTGCCAGCAGCTTGATTCGAAACACTGAAGCTTCCTTT.

V and J are TRBV27 and TRBJ2-1, with TRBD2 identical over 10 bases. CDR1 MNHEY and CDR2 SMNVEV come from the germline V gene (reference sequence). V dropped 3 bases and J dropped 0; count of bases not matched to a gene: 5. The CDR3 runs 17 residues. The CDR3 region is CASSFSGTSASYNEQFF. In nucleotides, the CDR3 is TGTGCCAGCAGTTTTTCAGGGACTAGCGCCTCCTACAATGAGCAGTTCTTC.

This clonotype was recorded at least ten times. This sequence joins TRBV18 and TRBJ1-3; D is uncertain. V lost 3 bases, J lost 8 bases, and 5 bases lay in between. The V gene's germline CDR1 is KGHSH and CDR2 LQKENI. The CDR3 has 11 residues. CDR3 protein: CASSPQDTIYF. In DNA, the CDR3 is TGTGCCAGCTCACCTCAGGACACCATATATTTT.

This clonotype was observed many times. The V gene is TRBV7-9, the J gene TRBJ2-4, with D perhaps matching TRBD1 (6 bases). The germline CDR1 and CDR2 sequences are SEHNR and FQNEAQ (reference sequence). V was clipped by 5 bases and J by 8 bases, with 13 bases between them. The CDR3 extends over 13 amino acids. CDR3 sequence: CASSPGTYDIQYF. In nucleotides, the CDR3 is TGTGCCAGCAGCCCCGGGACATATGACATTCAGTACTTC.

This clonotype occurred many times. This chain joins TRBV20-1 and TRBJ1-6; weak D call: TRBD1 (6 bases). The CDR3 has 14 residues. Germline lookup yields CDR1 DFQATT and CDR2 SNEGSKA (reference sequence). V was clipped by 4 bases and J by 9 bases, with 16 bases between them. The CDR3 DNA follows: TGCAGTGCTACAACAGGGCTGGTTGGTTCACCCCTCCACTTT. Its protein is CSATTGLVGSPLHF.

This clonotype was observed a handful of times. The rearrangement joins TRBV19 to TRBJ2-6; 8 bases are shared with TRBD1. The CDR3 spans 19 residues. The V and J ends lost 9 bases and 0 bases, in that order; junction bases with no gene match: 16. Germline V gene lookup returns CDR1 LNHDA and CDR2 SQIVND (reference sequence). Here the CDR3 reads CASRYISTGVGSGANVLTF. For the CDR3, the DNA is TGTGCCAGCCGATATATTTCGACAGGGGTCGGCTCTGGGGCCAACGTCCTGACTTTC.

This clonotype was found many times. J is TRBJ1-1 and V is TRBV5-6; the D gene is possibly TRBD1 (5 bases). Germline V gene sequence: CDR1 SGHDT, CDR2 YYEEEE. Trimming cost V 2 bases and J 5 bases, with 16 bases left between them. This CDR3 contains 15 residues. In DNA, the CDR3 is TGTGCCAGCAGCTTATGGGTAGGGGCTCGGACTGAAGCTTTCTTT. Its translation: CASSLWVGARTEAFF.

J is TRBJ2-7 and V is TRBV20-1; tentative D call: TRBD2 (7 bases). V shed 5 bases and J shed 4 bases, with 15 bases lying between them. The CDR3 runs 13 residues. Germline lookup yields CDR1 DFQATT and CDR2 SNEGSKA (reference sequence). CDR3 nucleotides: TGCAGTGCTGAAGCGGGACAACGATACGAGCAGTACTTC. This codes for CSAEAGQRYEQYF.

The chain employs TRBV28 and TRBJ1-6; D perhaps matches TRBD1 (6 bases). Germline-derived CDR1 and CDR2 are MDHEN and SYDVKM. The V end was cut by 10 bases, the J end by 7 bases, with 14 bases between. There are 13 residues in the CDR3. CDR3 in DNA: TGTGCCACCGTCCGGACAGTAAATTCACCCCTCCACTTT. Translating gives CATVRTVNSPLHF.

This clonotype was recorded at least ten times. The chain links TRBV27 to TRBJ2-7; D uncertain. This CDR3 contains 14 residues. The V gene's germline CDR1 is MNHEY and CDR2 SMNVEV (reference sequence). The V end lost 2 bases, the J end lost 5 bases, and 13 bases lay between the germline ends. CDR3 DNA: TGTGCCAGCAGTTTAGGGCAGACAAGCGACGAGCAGTACTTC. It specifies CASSLGQTSDEQYF.

The sample holds many counts of this clonotype. The chain is built from TRBV12-3 or TRBV12-4 and TRBJ1-3; 8 nucleotides agree with TRBD1. The CDR3 is made up of 14 amino acids. V dropped 7 bases and J dropped 5; count of bases not matched to a gene: 7. CDR3 loop: CASTPDRARNTIYF. The CDR3 nucleotides read TGTGCCAGCACCCCGGACAGGGCAAGAAACACCATATATTTT.